This T cell receptor beta chain was sequenced for a study of shared clonotypes between healthy human individuals. With 6 bases removed from V and 3 bases from J, the gap between germline ends came to 17 bases. The CDR3 length is 15 residues. Per the germline V gene, CDR1 is LNHDA and CDR2 is SQIVND (reference sequence). Study processing details: Junction-only immunoSEQ data arrived without quality scores, meaning filtering differed. Here immunoSEQ multiplex PCR was the method, and the copy in TCRdb shows in-frame clones only, minus some. That table furnishes V, J and clone size, whereas the DNA furnished D and trimming. This sample has roughly 500,000 clones; roughly 80% occur once, and the top ten carry 13%.

This chain joins TRBV19 and TRBJ1-1; D not certain. The TCR originated in a woman in her thirties or forties in good health. Some clones in this sample may be carry-over from other donors' samples. The sequenced sample consisted of PBMCs. The CDR3 nucleotides are TGTGCCAGTAGGACTAGTGGGATCTTGGACACTGAAGCTTTCTTT. Translated, it gives CASRTSGILDTEAFF.